This TCR beta chain was captured by sequencing in a study of CD8+ T cells in alopecia areata. Looking at the study overall: Treatment with tofacitinib (6 to 18 months) was followed by 6 months off drug.

Peripheral blood and lesional scalp punch biopsies came from alopecia areata patients. RNA extraction was followed by reverse transcription into cDNA, which acted as the sequencing template. Profiled with immunoSEQ multiplex PCR; TCRdb holds only in-frame clones, not every one. The table shows 100,000 to 150,000 clones, with 45% to 60% occurring only once. The germline V gene encodes CDR1 SGDLS and CDR2 YYNGEE. V was pared by 3 bases and J by 1 base, with 4 bases between. This CDR3 region has 13 residues. This clone was detected a few times. The chain carries TRBV9 and TRBJ2-2; D is ambiguous. This sample comprised CD4+ T cells sorted from blood, obtained at week 0. This TCR was sampled from a human donor with alopecia areata. In DNA, the CDR3 is TGTGCCAGCAGCGCAGGGAACACCGGGGAGCTGTTTTTT. Residues: CASSAGNTGELFF.